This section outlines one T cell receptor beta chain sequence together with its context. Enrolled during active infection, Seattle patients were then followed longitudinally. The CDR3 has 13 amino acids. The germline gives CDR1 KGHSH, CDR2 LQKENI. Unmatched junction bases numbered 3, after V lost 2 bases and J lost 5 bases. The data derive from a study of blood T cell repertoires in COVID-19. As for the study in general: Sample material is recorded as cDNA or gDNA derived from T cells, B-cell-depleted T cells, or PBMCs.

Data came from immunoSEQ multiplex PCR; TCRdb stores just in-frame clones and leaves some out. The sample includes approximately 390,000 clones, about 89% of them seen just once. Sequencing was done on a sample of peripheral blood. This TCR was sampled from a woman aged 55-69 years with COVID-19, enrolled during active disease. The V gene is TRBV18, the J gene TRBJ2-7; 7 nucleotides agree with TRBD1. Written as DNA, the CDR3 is TGTGCCAGCTCACCAAGACAGGGAAACGAGCAGTACTTC. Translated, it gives CASSPRQGNEQYF.